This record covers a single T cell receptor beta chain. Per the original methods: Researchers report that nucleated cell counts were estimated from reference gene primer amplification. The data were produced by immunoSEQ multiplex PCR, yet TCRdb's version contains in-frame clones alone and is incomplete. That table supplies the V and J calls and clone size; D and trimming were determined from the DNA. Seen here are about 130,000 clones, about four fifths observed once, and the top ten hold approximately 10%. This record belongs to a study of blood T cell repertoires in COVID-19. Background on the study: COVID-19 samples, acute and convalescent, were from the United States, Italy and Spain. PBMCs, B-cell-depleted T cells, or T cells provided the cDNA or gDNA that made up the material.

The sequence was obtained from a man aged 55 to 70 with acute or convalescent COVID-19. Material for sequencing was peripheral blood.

CDR3 sequence: CSVDGDKNTEAFF. Here the CDR3 DNA reads TGCAGCGTTGACGGTGACAAGAACACTGAAGCTTTCTTT. The rearrangement uses TRBV29-1 and TRBJ1-1; D gene unclear. Germline loops: CDR1 SQVTM, CDR2 ANQGSEA. V lost 3 bases, J lost 1 base, and 9 bases lay in between. The CDR3 is made up of 13 amino acids.